These 15 T cell receptor beta chains came from one sample sequenced in a study of blood T cell repertoires in COVID-19. Libraries were prepared by immunoSEQ multiplex PCR; TCRdb keeps only in-frame clonotypes and omits some of them. The sample has 200,000 to 300,000 clones; over 90% are singletons. Sequencing input: peripheral blood. The source of these receptors is a man aged 25-45 years with COVID-19, enrolled during active disease.

The V gene is TRBV29-1, the J gene TRBJ1-1, with D perhaps matching TRBD1 (5 bases). The CDR3 totals 13 residues. CDR1 is SQVTM, CDR2 ANQGSEA, per germline. In DNA, the CDR3 is TGCAGTGGCCAGCGGGGCATGAACACTGAAGCTTTCTTT. Protein sequence: CSGQRGMNTEAFF.

The CDR3 sequence is CASSPRGASGDSTGELFF. The CDR3 nucleotides read TGCGCCAGCAGCCCTCGGGGGGCTAGCGGGGATTCAACCGGGGAGCTGTTTTTT. The J gene is TRBJ2-2, the V gene TRBV5-1, with TRBD2 matching over 9 bases. This CDR3 has 18 amino acids. The V and J ends lost 4 bases and 5 bases, in that order; junction bases with no gene match: 15. The germline CDR1 and CDR2 sequences are SGHRS and YFSETQ. Using reference TRBV5-1 and TRBJ2-2 for the parts outside the CDR3, the full variable domain is KAGVTQTPRYLIKTRGQQVTLSCSPISGHRSVSWYQQTPGQGLQFLFEYFSETQRNKGNFPGRFSGRQFSNSRSEMNVSTLELGDSALYLCASSPRGASGDSTGELFFGEGSRLTVL.

This rearrangement joins TRBV28 to TRBJ1-5; D ambiguous. V lost 4 bases to trimming and J lost 7 bases, with 20 bases between them. This CDR3 contains 16 residues. Germline-derived CDR1 and CDR2 are MDHEN and SYDVKM. The CDR3 DNA reads TGTGCCAGCAGTTCTGCGGCGATAGGAGAGGTACAGCCCCAGCATTTT. This codes for CASSSAAIGEVQPQHF.

V usage is TRBV7-9 and J usage is TRBJ2-7; 7 positions match TRBD1. V lost 3 bases, J lost 3 bases, and 5 bases stayed unmatched. The CDR3 has 14 residues. From germline, CDR1 is SEHNR and CDR2 FQNEAQ (reference sequence). The CDR3 loop is CASSFDRAVYEQYF. CDR3 coding DNA: TGTGCCAGCAGCTTTGACAGGGCGGTCTACGAGCAGTACTTC.

This clone appeared a single time. V and J are TRBV5-4 and TRBJ1-2; the match to TRBD1 covers 8 bases. Trimming cost V 0 bases and J 0 bases; bases outside gene matches: 10. Germline assignment: CDR1 SGHNT and CDR2 YYREEE (reference sequence). This CDR3 is built from 18 residues. The CDR3 DNA is TGTGCCAGCAGCTTGGCCTACCAGGACAGGGCCTCTAACTATGGCTACACCTTC. Amino acids: CASSLAYQDRASNYGYTF. Filled out from reference TRBV5-4 and TRBJ1-2, the complete variable domain reads ETGVTQSPTHLIKTRGQQVTLRCSSQSGHNTVSWYQQALGQGPQFIFQYYREEENGRGNFPPRFSGLQFPNYSSELNVNALELDDSALYLCASSLAYQDRASNYGYTFGSGTRLTVV.

This clone came up many times. This rearrangement joins TRBV4-1 to TRBJ1-5; unclear D gene. Germline V CDR1 and CDR2: MGHRA, YSYEKL. Trimming took off 4 bases at V and 0 bases at J, with 13 bases between the two ends. The CDR3 length is 16 residues. The CDR3 loop is CASSLTIGDSNQPQHF. The CDR3 coding sequence is TGCGCCAGCAGCCTGACAATCGGGGATAGCAATCAGCCCCAGCATTTT.

With regard to this clone: Other DNA variants within this sample encode the same CDR3. The chain joins TRBV5-1 to TRBJ1-4; D possibly corresponds to TRBD1 (5 bases). This CDR3 region has 13 residues. Trimming removed 0 bases from V and 5 bases from J, with 5 bases in between. Germline values: CDR1 SGHRS, CDR2 YFSETQ. This chain's CDR3 is CASSLAGNEKLFF. The CDR3 DNA follows: TGCGCCAGCAGCTTGGCAGGGAATGAAAAACTGTTTTTT.

The chain uses TRBV21-1 and TRBJ2-7; the table's D call, TRBD2, was not checked against the DNA. TRBV21-1 is a known pseudogene. The CDR3 is 17 residues long. In nucleotides, the CDR3 is TGTGCCAGCACCCTCCTGGGACTAGCGGGGGGGCTGGGGCGGGAGTACTTC. This codes for CASTLLGLAGGLGREYF.

This clone was found once. The V and J genes are TRBV2 and TRBJ2-1; TRBD2 agrees at 10 bases. Germline V lookup: CDR1 SNHLY, CDR2 FYNNEI. V was clipped by 4 bases and J by 9 bases; unmatched bases: 6. The CDR3 is made up of 14 amino acids. For the CDR3, the DNA is TGTGCCAGCAGTGGGGAGCGGGGGGGCCCTGAGCAGTTCTTC. It is translated as CASSGERGGPEQFF.

In its sample, this clone was seen once. The V and J genes are TRBV7-9 and TRBJ2-5; 9 bases fit TRBD2. The V segment lost 6 bases and the J segment 2 bases; nucleotides outside the gene matches: 7. CDR1 and CDR2 (germline): SEHNR, FQNEAQ (reference sequence). This CDR3 contains 15 residues. CDR3 in amino acids: CASRGAGGGQETQYF. The CDR3 region has the DNA TGTGCCAGCAGGGGAGCGGGGGGTGGTCAAGAGACCCAGTACTTC.

This chain links TRBV27 with TRBJ1-1; possible D gene TRBD1, 5 bases. V lost 1 base and J 4 bases, leaving 10 bases between the germline ends. This CDR3 region has 14 residues. Germline V CDR1 and CDR2: MNHEY, SMNVEV (reference sequence). Written as DNA, the CDR3 is TGTGCCAGCAGTTTATATGGGGGAGGCACTGAAGCTTTCTTT. Protein: CASSLYGGGTEAFF.

The chain combines TRBV6-2 or TRBV6-3 with TRBJ1-1; tentative D call: TRBD1 (6 bases). The CDR3 consists of 13 residues. Looked up from germline, CDR1 is MNHEY and CDR2 is SVGEGT. Trimming removed 2 bases from V and 7 bases from J, with 11 bases in between. CDR3 protein: CASSYIGQYEAFF. DNA for the CDR3: TGTGCCAGCAGTTACATCGGACAGTATGAAGCTTTCTTT.

The chain recombines TRBV13 with TRBJ2-3; 14 positions match TRBD2. V dropped 5 bases and J dropped 3; count of bases not matched to a gene: 7. Germline V CDR1 and CDR2: PRHDT, FYEKMQ (reference sequence). This CDR3 region has 17 residues. DNA of the CDR3: TGTGCCAGCAGCGTGCGGACTAGCGGGGGGCGTACAGATACGCAGTATTTT. Translating gives CASSVRTSGGRTDTQYF.

The CDR3 DNA sequence: TGTGCCAGCAGTGAAAGGACACGTCGACAAGAGACCCAGTACTTC. Amino acids: CASSERTRRQETQYF. The chain uses TRBV6-1 and TRBJ2-5; D may be TRBD1 (5 bases). Germline V gene lookup returns CDR1 MNHNS and CDR2 SASEGT. Trimming took off 2 bases at V and 2 bases at J, with 12 bases between the two ends. CDR3 size: 15 residues.

The V gene is TRBV5-1, the J gene TRBJ1-1, with D possibly being TRBD1 (6 bases). The length of the CDR3 is 17 residues. From germline, CDR1 is SGHRS and CDR2 YFSETQ. Between the trimmed V and J ends, which lost 4 bases and 1 base, there was a span of 20 bases. CDR3 DNA: TGCGCCAGCAGCGCGCCCGCGGCAGGGGCCCCGAACACTGAAGCTTTCTTT. This encodes CASSAPAAGAPNTEAFF. The entire variable domain, with the rest obtained from reference TRBV5-1 and TRBJ1-1, is as follows: KAGVTQTPRYLIKTRGQQVTLSCSPISGHRSVSWYQQTPGQGLQFLFEYFSETQRNKGNFPGRFSGRQFSNSRSEMNVSTLELGDSALYLCASSAPAAGAPNTEAFFGQGTRLTVV.